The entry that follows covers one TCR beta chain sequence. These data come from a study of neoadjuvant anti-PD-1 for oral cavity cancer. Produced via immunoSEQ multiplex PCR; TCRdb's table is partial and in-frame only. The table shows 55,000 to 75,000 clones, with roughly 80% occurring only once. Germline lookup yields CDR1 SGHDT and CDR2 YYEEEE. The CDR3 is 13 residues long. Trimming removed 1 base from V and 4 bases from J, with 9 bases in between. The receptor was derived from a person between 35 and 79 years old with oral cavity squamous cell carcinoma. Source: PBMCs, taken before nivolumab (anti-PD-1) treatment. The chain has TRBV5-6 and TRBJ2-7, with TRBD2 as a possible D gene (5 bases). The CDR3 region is CASSLYGMYEQYF. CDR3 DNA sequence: TGTGCCAGCAGCTTGTACGGGATGTACGAGCAGTACTTC.